The 6 T cell receptor beta chains reported below all come from one sample, sequenced in a study of regulatory T cells in long-lasting Graves disease. Time point indicated: persistent/refractory GD, antithyroid drugs over 5 years with positive TRAb. PBMC-extracted RNA yielded the TCR library. Arm-PCR of CDR3 regions and iRepertoire HTBI primers were the basis on which TCR beta libraries were built. TCRdb reprocessed the multiplex PCR reads with MiXCR, giving one entry per CDR3 protein. Of around 450,000 distinct CDR3 sequences in the sample, 20% to 25% were seen once. The sequences come from peripheral blood mononuclear cells (PBMCs), collected when the disease was refractory, from a patient treated with antithyroid drugs. These receptors all come from a female donor with Graves disease.

This clonotype was observed a few times. J is TRBJ1-2 and V is TRBV12-3 or TRBV12-4; D unclear. The CDR3 has 18 residues. V dropped 7 bases and J dropped 4 bases, with 28 bases sitting between them. CDR3 sequence (DNA): TGTGCCAGCATTGATGACCTGCCGGAGGAAACTCGGGGCTATGGCTACACCTTC. Translation: CASIDDLPEETRGYGYTF.

The chain carries TRBV6-9 and TRBJ1-1; possibly TRBD1 for D (6 bases). Germline V gene sequence: CDR1 MNHGY, CDR2 SVAAGI. Trimming stripped 3 bases from V and 4 bases from J, with 15 bases between. The CDR3 length is 15 residues. CDR3 sequence (DNA): TGTGCCAGCAGTTACAGGGGAGGACAGACCACTGAAGCTTTCTTT. It codes for CASSYRGGQTTEAFF.

This clonotype was detected once. A much larger clonotype is one base distant, so this may be a read error. V usage is TRBV30 and J usage is TRBJ2-5, with D unresolved. This CDR3 spans 12 amino acids. The germline CDR1 and CDR2 sequences are GTSNPN and SVGIG (reference sequence). V was pared by 0 bases and J by 5 bases, with 7 bases between. The DNA of the CDR3 is TGTGCCTGGAGTGTAGGCTTCGAGACCCAGTACTTC. Amino acid sequence: CAWSVGFETQYF. Looking up the rest from reference TRBV30 and TRBJ2-5 gives the full variable domain: SQTIHQWPATLVQPVGSPLSLECTVEGTSNPNLYWYRQAAGRGLQLLFYSVGIGQISSEVPQNLSASRPQDRQFILSSKKLLLSDSGFYLCAWSVGFETQYFGPGTRLLVL.

This clonotype showed up many times. V usage is TRBV7-2 and J usage is TRBJ2-5, with TRBD2 identical over 7 bases. Germline V gene sequence: CDR1 SGHTA, CDR2 FQGNSA. After removal of 5 bases from V and 4 bases from J, the junction contained 10 bases not matched to a gene. This CDR3 has 15 amino acids. The CDR3 protein is CASSPGGGKGETQYF. In DNA, the CDR3 is TGTGCCAGCAGCCCGGGGGGAGGAAAGGGAGAGACCCAGTACTTC. The full variable domain, with the rest looked up from reference TRBV7-2 and TRBJ2-5, is GAGVSQSPSNKVTEKGKDVELRCDPISGHTALYWYRQSLGQGLEFLIYFQGNSAPDKSGLPSDRFSAERTGGSVSTLTIQRTQQEDSAVYLCASSPGGGKGETQYFGPGTRLLVL.

This clonotype has only a few counts. The genes are TRBV6-5 and TRBJ1-6, with D uncertain. V gave up 4 bases and J gave up 4 bases, with 8 bases separating them. Germline assignment: CDR1 MNHEY and CDR2 SVGAGI. The CDR3 extends over 14 amino acids. CDR3 sequence: CASSFGFYNSPLHF. In nucleotides, the CDR3 is TGTGCCAGCAGTTTCGGGTTTTATAATTCACCCCTCCACTTT.

This clonotype has ten or more counts. V is TRBV6-1 and J is TRBJ1-4, with unresolved D. This CDR3 contains 13 residues. V lost 4 bases and J lost 5, with 8 bases in between. The germline V gene has CDR1 MNHNS and CDR2 SASEGT. The CDR3 sequence: CASSVQKNEKLFF. The CDR3, as DNA: TGTGCCAGCAGTGTACAGAAAAATGAAAAACTGTTTTTT.